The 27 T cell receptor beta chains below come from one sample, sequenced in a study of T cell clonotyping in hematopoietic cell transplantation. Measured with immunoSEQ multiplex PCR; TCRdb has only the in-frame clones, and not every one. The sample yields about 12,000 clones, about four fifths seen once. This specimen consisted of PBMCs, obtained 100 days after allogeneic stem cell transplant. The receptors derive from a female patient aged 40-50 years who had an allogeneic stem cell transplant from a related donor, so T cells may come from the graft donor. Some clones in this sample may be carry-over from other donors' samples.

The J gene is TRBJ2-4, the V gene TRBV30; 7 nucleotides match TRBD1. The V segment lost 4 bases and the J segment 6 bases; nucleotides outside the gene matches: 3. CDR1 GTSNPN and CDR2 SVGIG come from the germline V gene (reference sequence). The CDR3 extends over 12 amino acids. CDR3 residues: CAWKQGINIQYF. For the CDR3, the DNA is TGTGCCTGGAAACAGGGGATAAACATTCAGTACTTC.

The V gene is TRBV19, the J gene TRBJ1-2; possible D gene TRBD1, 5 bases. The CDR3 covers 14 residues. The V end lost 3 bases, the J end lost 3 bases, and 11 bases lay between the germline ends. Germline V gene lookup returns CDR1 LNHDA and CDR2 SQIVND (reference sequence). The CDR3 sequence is CASSIPGKHYGYTF. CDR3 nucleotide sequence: TGTGCCAGTAGTATCCCAGGGAAACACTATGGCTACACCTTC.

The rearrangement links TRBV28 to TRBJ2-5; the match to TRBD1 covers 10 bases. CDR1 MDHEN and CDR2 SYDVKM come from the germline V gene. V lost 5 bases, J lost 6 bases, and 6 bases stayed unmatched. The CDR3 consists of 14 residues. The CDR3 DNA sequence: TGTGCCAGCAGTATACGGACAGGGGGGAAGACCCAGTACTTC. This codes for CASSIRTGGKTQYF.

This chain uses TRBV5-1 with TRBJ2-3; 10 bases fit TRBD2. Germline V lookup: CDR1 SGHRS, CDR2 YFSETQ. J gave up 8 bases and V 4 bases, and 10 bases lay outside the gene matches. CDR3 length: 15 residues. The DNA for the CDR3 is TGCGCCAGCAGCCCGCTAGCGGGAGAGGAAGGTACGCAGTATTTT. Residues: CASSPLAGEEGTQYF.

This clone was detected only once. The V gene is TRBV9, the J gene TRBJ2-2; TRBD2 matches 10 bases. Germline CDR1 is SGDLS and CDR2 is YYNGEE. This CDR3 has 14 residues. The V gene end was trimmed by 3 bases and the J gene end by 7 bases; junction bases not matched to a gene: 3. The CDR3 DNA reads TGTGCCAGCAGCGGGGGACTAGCGAGCGGGGAGCTGTTTTTT. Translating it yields CASSGGLASGELFF.

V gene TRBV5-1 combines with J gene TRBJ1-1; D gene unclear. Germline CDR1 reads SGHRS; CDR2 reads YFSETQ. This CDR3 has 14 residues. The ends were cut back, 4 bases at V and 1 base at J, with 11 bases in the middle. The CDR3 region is CASSLSSWNTEAFF. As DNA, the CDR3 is TGCGCCAGCAGCCTGTCCTCTTGGAACACTGAAGCTTTCTTT.

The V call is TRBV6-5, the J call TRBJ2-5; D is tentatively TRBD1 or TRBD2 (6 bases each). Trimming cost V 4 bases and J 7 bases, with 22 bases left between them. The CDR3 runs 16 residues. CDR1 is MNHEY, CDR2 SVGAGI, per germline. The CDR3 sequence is CASSWGLGAGPGTQYF. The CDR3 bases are TGTGCCAGCAGTTGGGGGCTGGGGGCGGGGCCAGGGACCCAGTACTTC.

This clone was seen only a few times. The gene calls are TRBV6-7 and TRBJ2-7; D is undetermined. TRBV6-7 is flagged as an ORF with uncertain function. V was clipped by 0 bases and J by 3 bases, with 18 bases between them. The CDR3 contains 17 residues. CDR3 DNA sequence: TGTGCCAGCAGTTACTCGGAGACTCGCGAACTCGACTACGAGCAGTACTTC. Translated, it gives CASSYSETRELDYEQYF.

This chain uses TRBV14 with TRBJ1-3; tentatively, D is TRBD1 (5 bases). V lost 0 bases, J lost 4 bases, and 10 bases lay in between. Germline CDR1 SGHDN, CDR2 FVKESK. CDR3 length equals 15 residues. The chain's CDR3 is CASSQDRGRGNTIYF. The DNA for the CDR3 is TGTGCCAGCAGCCAAGATCGGGGCAGGGGAAACACCATATATTTT.

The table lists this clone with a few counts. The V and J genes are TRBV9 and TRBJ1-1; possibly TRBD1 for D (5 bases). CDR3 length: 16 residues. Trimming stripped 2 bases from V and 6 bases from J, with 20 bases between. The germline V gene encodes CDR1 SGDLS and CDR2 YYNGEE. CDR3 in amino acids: CASSVDGTAGGAEAFF. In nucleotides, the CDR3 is TGTGCCAGCAGCGTTGATGGGACGGCGGGGGGGGCTGAAGCTTTCTTT.

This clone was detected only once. CDR3 loop: CASSLSPAGNYEQYF. For the CDR3, the DNA is TGTGCCAGCAGTTTATCGCCGGCAGGAAACTACGAGCAGTACTTC. The V and J genes are TRBV27 and TRBJ2-7; D remains unclear. This CDR3 is 15 amino acids long. Germline CDR1 reads MNHEY; CDR2 reads SMNVEV (reference sequence). The ends were cut back, 0 bases at V and 3 bases at J, with 12 bases in the middle.

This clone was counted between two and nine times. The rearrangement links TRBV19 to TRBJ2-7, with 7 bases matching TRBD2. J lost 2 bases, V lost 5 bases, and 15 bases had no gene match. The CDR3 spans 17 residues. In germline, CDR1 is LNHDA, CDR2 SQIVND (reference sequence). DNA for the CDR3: TGTGCCAGTAGTTCCCTCGGGGAGGGGACTATCCCCTACGAGCAGTACTTC. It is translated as CASSSLGEGTIPYEQYF.

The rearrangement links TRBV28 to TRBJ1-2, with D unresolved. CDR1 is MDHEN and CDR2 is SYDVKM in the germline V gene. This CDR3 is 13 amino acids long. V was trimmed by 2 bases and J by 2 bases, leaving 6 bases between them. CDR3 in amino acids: CASSLGRNYGYTF. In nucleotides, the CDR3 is TGTGCCAGCAGTTTAGGCAGGAACTATGGCTACACCTTC.

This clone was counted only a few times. CDR3 loop: CASTSRGVAGGRNYEQYF. DNA of the CDR3: TGTGCCAGCACATCGCGCGGGGTAGCGGGAGGCCGGAACTACGAGCAGTACTTC. The rearrangement links TRBV11-3 to TRBJ2-7, with TRBD2 identical over 10 bases. The CDR3 length is 18 residues. J gave up 3 bases and V 7 bases, and 18 bases lay outside the gene matches. The germline V gene has CDR1 SGHNT and CDR2 YENEEA.

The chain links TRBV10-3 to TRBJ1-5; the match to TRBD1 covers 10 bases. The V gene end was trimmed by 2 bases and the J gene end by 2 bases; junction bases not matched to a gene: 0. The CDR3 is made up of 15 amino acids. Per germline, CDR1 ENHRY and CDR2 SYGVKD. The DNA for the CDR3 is TGTGCCATCAGTGAGGGGACAGGGGGCAATCAGCCCCAGCATTTT. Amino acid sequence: CAISEGTGGNQPQHF.

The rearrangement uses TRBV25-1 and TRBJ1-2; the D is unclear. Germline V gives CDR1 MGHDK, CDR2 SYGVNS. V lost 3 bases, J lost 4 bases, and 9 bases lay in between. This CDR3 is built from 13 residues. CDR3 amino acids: CASSDSAIYGYTF. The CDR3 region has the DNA TGTGCCAGCAGTGATTCGGCTATCTATGGCTACACCTTC.

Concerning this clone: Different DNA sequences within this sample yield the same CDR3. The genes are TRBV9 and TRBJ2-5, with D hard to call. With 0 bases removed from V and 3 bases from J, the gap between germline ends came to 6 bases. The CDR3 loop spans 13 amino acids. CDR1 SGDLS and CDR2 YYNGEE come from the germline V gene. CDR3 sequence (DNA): TGTGCCAGCAGCGTAGCAAGAGAAGAGACCCAGTACTTC. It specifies CASSVAREETQYF.

The DNA for the CDR3 is TGCGCCAGCAGCGCACCGGGACAGGTATTCTCTGGCTACACCTTC. It codes for CASSAPGQVFSGYTF. The V gene is TRBV5-1, the J gene TRBJ1-2; 8 bases fit TRBD1. The CDR3 sequence is 15 residues long. Trimming at V came to 4 bases and at J to 7 bases, leaving 12 bases not matched to a gene. The germline CDR1 and CDR2 sequences are SGHRS and YFSETQ.

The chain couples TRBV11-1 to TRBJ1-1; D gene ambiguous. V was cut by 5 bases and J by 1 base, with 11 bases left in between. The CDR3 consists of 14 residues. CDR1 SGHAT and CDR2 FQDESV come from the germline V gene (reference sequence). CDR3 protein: CASSPQWGNTEAFF. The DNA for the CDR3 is TGTGCCAGCAGCCCCCAATGGGGGAACACTGAAGCTTTCTTT.

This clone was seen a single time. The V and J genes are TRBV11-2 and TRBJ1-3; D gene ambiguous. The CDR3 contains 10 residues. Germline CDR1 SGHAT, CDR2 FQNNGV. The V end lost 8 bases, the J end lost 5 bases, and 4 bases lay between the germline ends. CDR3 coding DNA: TGTGCCAGCGGGAGAAACACCATATATTTT. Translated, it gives CASGRNTIYF.

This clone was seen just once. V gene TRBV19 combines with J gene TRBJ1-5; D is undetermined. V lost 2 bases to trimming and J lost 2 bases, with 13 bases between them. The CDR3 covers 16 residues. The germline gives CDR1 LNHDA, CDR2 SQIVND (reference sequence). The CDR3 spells CASSIQVGIRNQPQHF. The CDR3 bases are TGTGCCAGTAGTATACAAGTTGGGATTCGCAATCAGCCCCAGCATTTT.

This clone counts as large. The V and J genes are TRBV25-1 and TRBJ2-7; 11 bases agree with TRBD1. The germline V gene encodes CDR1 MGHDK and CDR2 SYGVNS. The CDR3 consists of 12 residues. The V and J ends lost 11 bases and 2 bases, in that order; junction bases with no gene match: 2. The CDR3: CASGQGAYEQYF. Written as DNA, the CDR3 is TGTGCCTCGGGACAGGGGGCCTACGAGCAGTACTTC.

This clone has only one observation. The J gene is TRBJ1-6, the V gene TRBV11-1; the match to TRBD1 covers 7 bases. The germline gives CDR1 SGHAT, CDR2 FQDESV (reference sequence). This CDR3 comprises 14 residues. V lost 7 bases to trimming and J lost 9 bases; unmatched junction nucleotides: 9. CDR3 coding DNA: TGTGCCAGCACCTTGACAGGGACGAGTTCACCCCTCCACTTT. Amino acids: CASTLTGTSSPLHF.

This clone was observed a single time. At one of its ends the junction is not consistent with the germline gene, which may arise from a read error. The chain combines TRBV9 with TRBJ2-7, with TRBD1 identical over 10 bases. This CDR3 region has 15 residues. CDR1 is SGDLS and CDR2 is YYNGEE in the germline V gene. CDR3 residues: CASSLGQGGTYGQYF. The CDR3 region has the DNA TGTGCCAGCAGCTTAGGACAGGGGGGGACCTACGGGCAGTACTTC.

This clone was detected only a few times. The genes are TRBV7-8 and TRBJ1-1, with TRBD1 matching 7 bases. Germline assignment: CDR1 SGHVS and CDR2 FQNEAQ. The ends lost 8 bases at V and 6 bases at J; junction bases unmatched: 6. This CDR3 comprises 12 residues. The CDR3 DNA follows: TGTGCCAGCCGAGGGGGCAGGGCTGAAGCTTTCTTT. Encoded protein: CASRGGRAEAFF.

CDR3 sequence reads: CASSLDRSTQGYTF. Here the CDR3 DNA reads TGTGCCAGCAGCTTAGATCGATCCACTCAGGGCTACACCTTC. The J gene is TRBJ1-2, the V gene TRBV11-2; no reliable D call. Germline CDR1 is SGHAT and CDR2 is FQNNGV. This CDR3 has 14 residues. V gave up 0 bases and J gave up 8 bases, with 13 bases separating them.

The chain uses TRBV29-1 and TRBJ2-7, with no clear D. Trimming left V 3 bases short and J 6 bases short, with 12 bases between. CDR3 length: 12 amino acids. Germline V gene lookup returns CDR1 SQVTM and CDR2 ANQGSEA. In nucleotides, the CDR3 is TGCAGCGTTGACTCCCGGGTGGGCGAGCAGTACTTC. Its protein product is CSVDSRVGEQYF.